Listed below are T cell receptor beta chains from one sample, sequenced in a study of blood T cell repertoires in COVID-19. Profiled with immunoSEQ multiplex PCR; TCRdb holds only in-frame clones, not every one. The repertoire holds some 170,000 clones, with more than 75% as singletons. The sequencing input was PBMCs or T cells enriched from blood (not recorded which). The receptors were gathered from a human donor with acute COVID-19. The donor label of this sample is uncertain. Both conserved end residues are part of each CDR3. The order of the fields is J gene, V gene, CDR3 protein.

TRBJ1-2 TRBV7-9 CASSLQQLDGYTF
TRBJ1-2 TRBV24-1 CATSEGAYGYTF
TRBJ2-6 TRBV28 CASSSNRVPGANVLTF
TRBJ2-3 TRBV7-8 CASSRGSSKTTDTQYF
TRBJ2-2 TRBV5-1 CASSPGQGDRWNTGELFF
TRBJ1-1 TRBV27 CASSSTMTGTEAFF
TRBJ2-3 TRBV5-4 CASSLGRAGDTQYF
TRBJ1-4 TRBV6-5 CASRNGGATNEKLFF
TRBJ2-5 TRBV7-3 CASSPTGQVRETQYF
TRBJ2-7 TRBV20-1 CSGRQNYEQYF
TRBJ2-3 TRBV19 CASRHRGETDTQYF
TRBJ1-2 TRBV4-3 CASSQEPGTYGYTF
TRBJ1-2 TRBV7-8 CASSSSTEGRGYTF
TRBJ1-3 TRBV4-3 CASSQDPSSGNTIYF
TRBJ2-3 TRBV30 CACSRDRGRRGTDTQYF
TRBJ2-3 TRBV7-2 CASSLKGAGGTDTQYF
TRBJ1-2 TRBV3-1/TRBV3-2 CASSQDRNRGETNYGYTF
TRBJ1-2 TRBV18 CASSPTGDTGYTF
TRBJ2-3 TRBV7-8 CASSVAGVPTDTQYF
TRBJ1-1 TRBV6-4 CASGVRDRVMNTEAFF
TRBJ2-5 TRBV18 CASSPPNHGTQQETQYF
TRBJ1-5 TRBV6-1 CASSEPDRRQPQHF
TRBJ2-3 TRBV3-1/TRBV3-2 CASSQTGLAGVDTQYF
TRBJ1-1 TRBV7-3 CASSSGAGSAFF
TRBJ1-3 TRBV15 CATRGQSGNTIYF
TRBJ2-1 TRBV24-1 CATSESGTGYNEQFF
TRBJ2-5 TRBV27 CASSFLIAGGQETQYF
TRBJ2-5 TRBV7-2 CASNLGGALETQYF
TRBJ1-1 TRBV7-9 CASSLGGGVTEAFF
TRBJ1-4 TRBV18 CASSPPPATGEKLFF
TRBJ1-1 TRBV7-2 CASSLGRGNEAFF
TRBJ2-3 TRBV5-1 CASSSLAGGISSTDTQYF
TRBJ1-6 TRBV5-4 CASSLTGSPLHF
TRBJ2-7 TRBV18 CASSPIGRGSYEQYF
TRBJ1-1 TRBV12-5 CASADSPNTEAFF
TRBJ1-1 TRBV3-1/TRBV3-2 CASSQEFLGRVNTEAFF
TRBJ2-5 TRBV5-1 CASSLGVGGPQETQYF
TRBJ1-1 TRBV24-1 CATSDSGTGRKGAFF
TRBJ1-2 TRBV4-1 CASSQSGTNYGYTF
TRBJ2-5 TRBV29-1 CSAGQGGETQYF
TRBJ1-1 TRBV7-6 CASSLAQGAGTEAFF
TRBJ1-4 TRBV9 CASSVTGVMEKLFF
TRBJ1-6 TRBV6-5 CASQRQGNSPLHF